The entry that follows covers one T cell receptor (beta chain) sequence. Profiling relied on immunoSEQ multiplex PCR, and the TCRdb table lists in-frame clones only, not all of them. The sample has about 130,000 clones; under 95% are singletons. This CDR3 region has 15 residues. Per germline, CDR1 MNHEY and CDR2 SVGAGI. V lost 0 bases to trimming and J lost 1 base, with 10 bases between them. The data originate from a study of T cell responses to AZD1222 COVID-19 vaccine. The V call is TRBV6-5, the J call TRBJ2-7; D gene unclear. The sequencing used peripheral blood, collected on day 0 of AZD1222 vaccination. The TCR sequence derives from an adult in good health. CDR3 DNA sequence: TGTGCCAGCAGTTACTCGGTTGACGGATCCTACGAGCAGTACTTC. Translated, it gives CASSYSVDGSYEQYF.